The clone carrying this TCR beta chain was seen ten or more times. Its antigen is not known. TCRdb re-called the RT-PCR reads through MiXCR, storing one row per CDR3 protein. The sample has 530,000 or so distinct CDR3 sequences, over 9.5% seen once; the top ten hold roughly 10%. The entry originates in a study of response to subunit inactivated influenza vaccine. The CDR3 has 14 residues. V was pared by 0 bases and J by 3 bases, with 8 bases between. CDR1 is SGHRS and CDR2 is YFSETQ in the germline V gene. General study results and limits: Each seasonal influenza vaccination, the authors suggested, recruits few new T cells.

This chain uses TRBV5-1 with TRBJ2-3; no reliable D call. The clonotype originates from a man between 50 and 59 years old who received an inactivated influenza vaccine. The input for sequencing was PBMCs from blood, taken on the day of vaccination. In DNA form, the CDR3 reads TGCGCCAGCAGCTTGGAAGGGTGGACAGATACGCAGTATTTT. Its protein product is CASSLEGWTDTQYF.